This T cell receptor beta chain was found in a study of blood T cell repertoires in COVID-19. As for the study in general: Samples taken during acute and convalescent COVID-19 were collected in the United States, Italy and Spain. T cells, B-cell-depleted T cells, or PBMCs supplied cDNA or gDNA.

The CDR3 loop spans 14 amino acids. V shed 3 bases and J shed 1 base, with 8 bases lying between them. From germline, CDR1 is MNHEY and CDR2 SMNVEV (reference sequence). Original handling: Using reference gene primer amplification, nucleated cell counts were estimated. Profiled with immunoSEQ multiplex PCR; TCRdb holds only in-frame clones, not every one. Clone size and the V and J calls come from that table; the DNA yielded D and trimming. Counted here are about 220,000 clones, 75% to 90% occurring once; the ten biggest clones make up 5.1%. The sequence came from a human donor in a cohort sampled during active COVID-19. Sample: peripheral blood. The chain combines TRBV27 with TRBJ2-3, with D possibly TRBD2 on 5 matching bases. CDR3: CASSLFGGTDTQYF. The CDR3 DNA follows: TGTGCCAGCAGTTTGTTCGGGGGCACAGATACGCAGTATTTT.